This T cell receptor (beta chain) was identified in a study of blood T cell repertoires in COVID-19. TCRdb's copy holds only in-frame clones and misses some; the assay was immunoSEQ multiplex PCR. Of about 260,000 clones in the sample, around 87% were seen once. The CDR3 is 13 residues long. V shed 0 bases and J shed 3 bases, with 6 bases lying between them. Germline CDR1 is SGDLS and CDR2 is YYNGEE. The material sequenced was peripheral blood. The chain carries TRBV9 and TRBJ1-1; no definite D call. The source is a woman aged 45-59 years who had recovered from COVID-19. The CDR3 loop reads CASSVAQHTEAFF. For the CDR3, the DNA is TGTGCCAGCAGCGTAGCACAGCACACTGAAGCTTTCTTT.